This T cell receptor (beta chain) was sequenced for a study of blood T cell repertoires in COVID-19. Looking at the study overall: Sites in the United States, Italy and Spain provided acute and convalescent COVID-19 samples. From T cells, B-cell-depleted T cells, or PBMCs came the material, which was cDNA or gDNA.

Original processing notes: Cell counts per sample came from amplifying reference gene primers. Some clones are missing from TCRdb's copy, which holds only in-frame ones; the method was immunoSEQ multiplex PCR. Clonal size and the V and J genes are those of that table, whereas D and trimming came from the DNA. The sample includes under 250,000 clones, 65% to 85% seen only once; the top ten take about 4.4%. The specimen sequenced was peripheral blood. The source is a man aged 45 to 65 with active or convalescent COVID-19.

This chain's CDR3 is CATSRGEPRTEAFF. In DNA, the CDR3 is TGTGCCACCAGCAGAGGTGAACCCAGGACTGAAGCTTTCTTT. The chain is built from TRBV15 and TRBJ1-1, with D uncertain. The CDR3 covers 14 residues. CDR1 is LNHNV and CDR2 is YYDKDF in the germline V gene (reference sequence). V shed 1 base and J shed 5 bases, with 11 bases lying between them.